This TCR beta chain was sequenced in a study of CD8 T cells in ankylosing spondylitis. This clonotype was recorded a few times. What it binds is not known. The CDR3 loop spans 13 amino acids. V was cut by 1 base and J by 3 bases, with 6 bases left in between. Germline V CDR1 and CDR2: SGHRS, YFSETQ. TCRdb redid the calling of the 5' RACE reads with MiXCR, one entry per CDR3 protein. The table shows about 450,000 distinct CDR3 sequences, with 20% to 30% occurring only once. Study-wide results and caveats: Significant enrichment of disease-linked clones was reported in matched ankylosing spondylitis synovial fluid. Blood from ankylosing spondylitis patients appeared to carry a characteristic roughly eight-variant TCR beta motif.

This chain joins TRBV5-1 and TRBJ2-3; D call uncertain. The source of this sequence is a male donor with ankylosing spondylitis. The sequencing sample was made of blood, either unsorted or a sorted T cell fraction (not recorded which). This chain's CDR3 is CASSLRRTDTQYF. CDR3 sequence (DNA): TGCGCCAGCAGCTTGCGTAGAACAGATACGCAGTATTTT.